Presented here are 30 T cell receptor beta chains from one specimen sequenced in a study of T cell repertoires in cytomegalovirus infection (dated by TCRdb to between 2018 and 2021). TCRdb names Illumina HiSeq 1500 as the instrument used. TCRdb cleaned the public reads at Q25 with fastp, built clones with MiXCR and kept in-frame beta chains. All rows with the same CDR3 protein become a single entry with the most common DNA and genes. The sample yields more than 500,000 distinct CDR3 sequences; approximately 15% were counted once. The ten biggest clones cover roughly a quarter of the sample. The sample taken for sequencing was CD8+ T cells from PBMCs. The receptor source for this set is a human donor in good health (CMV status not recorded). Some clones in this sample may be carry-over from other donors' samples.

V is TRBV7-6 and J is TRBJ1-6; D gene unclear. V lost 0 bases and J 2 bases, leaving 14 bases between the germline ends. The CDR3 is 18 amino acids. From germline, CDR1 is SGHVS and CDR2 FNYEAQ. The CDR3 is CASSLASAFGAYNSPLHF. Written as DNA, the CDR3 is TGTGCCAGCAGCTTAGCGTCGGCCTTCGGCGCCTATAATTCACCCCTCCACTTT.

The sample holds many counts of this clonotype. The chain uses TRBV5-6 and TRBJ1-1, with TRBD1 matching 8 bases. V lost 4 bases to trimming and J lost 0 bases; unmatched junction nucleotides: 8. This CDR3 comprises 16 residues. CDR1 SGHDT and CDR2 YYEEEE come from the germline V gene. The DNA for the CDR3 is TGTGCCAGCAGCAACGGACAGGGTCCTATGAACACTGAAGCTTTCTTT. It translates to CASSNGQGPMNTEAFF.

This clonotype appeared many times. J is TRBJ2-2 and V is TRBV18, with 12 bases fitting TRBD2. V shed 3 bases, J shed 6 bases, and the junction held 8 bases outside the gene matches. This CDR3 spans 17 amino acids. Germline V gene data show CDR1 as KGHSH and CDR2 as LQKENI. CDR3 sequence: CASSPRLAGEISGELFF. The CDR3 DNA sequence: TGTGCCAGCTCACCGAGACTAGCGGGAGAGATATCCGGGGAGCTGTTTTTT.

On this clonotype itself: A much more abundant neighbour one base away suggests this may be a read error. The chain is built from TRBV7-6 and TRBJ2-1, with unresolved D. This CDR3 has 15 residues. Germline V gene sequence: CDR1 SGHVS, CDR2 FNYEAQ. The CDR3 loop is CVSSPGVAGYNEQFF. CDR3 in DNA: TGTGTCAGCAGCCCTGGAGTGGCCGGTTACAATGAGCAGTTCTTC.

This clonotype was seen at least ten times. The chain couples TRBV7-2 to TRBJ2-7, with 7 positions matching TRBD1. Germline values: CDR1 SGHTA, CDR2 FQGNSA. The CDR3 spans 15 residues. The trim removed 5 bases at V and 1 base at J, leaving 8 bases unmatched. The CDR3 spells CASSLRDSGSYEQYF. CDR3 coding DNA: TGTGCCAGCAGCCTTAGGGACAGCGGTTCCTACGAGCAGTACTTC.

This clonotype was detected only a few times. This sequence joins TRBV5-1 and TRBJ2-1; D remains ambiguous. Germline-derived CDR1 and CDR2 are SGHRS and YFSETQ. The CDR3 sequence is 12 residues long. V was clipped by 0 bases and J by 8 bases, with 6 bases between them. As DNA, the CDR3 is TGCGCCAGCAGCTTGGCCATCGATGAGCAGTTCTTC. This gives the protein CASSLAIDEQFF.

There are many counts of this clonotype. The rearrangement joins TRBV12-3 or TRBV12-4 to TRBJ2-5, with D hard to call. The CDR3 covers 13 residues. V was pared by 3 bases and J by 0 bases, with 5 bases between. The CDR3 here is CASSFRYQETQYF. In DNA form, the CDR3 reads TGTGCCAGCAGTTTCCGGTACCAAGAGACCCAGTACTTC.

The chain carries TRBV19 and TRBJ1-2; 8 positions match TRBD1. Trimming cost V 5 bases and J 10 bases; bases outside gene matches: 9. The CDR3 totals 13 residues. Germline-derived CDR1 and CDR2 are LNHDA and SQIVND (reference sequence). CDR3 sequence reads: CASSGTGGRVYTF. The CDR3 DNA follows: TGTGCCAGTAGTGGTACAGGGGGTCGCGTCTACACCTTC.

The chain recombines TRBV27 with TRBJ1-2, with 11 bases identical to TRBD1. V dropped 4 bases and J dropped 0; count of bases not matched to a gene: 4. The CDR3 spans 16 residues. CDR1 is MNHEY, CDR2 SMNVEV, per germline (reference sequence). The CDR3 DNA sequence: TGTGCCAGCAGTTACCGGGGACAGGGGGCTAACTATGGCTACACCTTC. Translating it yields CASSYRGQGANYGYTF.

In this sample, this clonotype turned up many times. The rearrangement links TRBV11-2 to TRBJ2-7, with TRBD2 matching over 14 bases. Germline CDR1 and CDR2: SGHAT and FQNNGV. The CDR3 covers 16 residues. Trimming took 3 bases from V and 4 from J; bases not matched to a gene: 5. CDR3 loop: CASSLAGLAGGYEQYF. The DNA for the CDR3 is TGTGCCAGCAGCTTGGCAGGACTAGCGGGAGGTTACGAGCAGTACTTC.

This clonotype was recorded many times. The V and J genes are TRBV6-5 and TRBJ2-1; 9 nucleotides line up with TRBD2. The germline CDR1 and CDR2 sequences are MNHEY and SVGAGI. V dropped 4 bases and J dropped 5; count of bases not matched to a gene: 6. The CDR3 sequence is 15 residues long. CDR3 coding DNA: TGTGCCAGCAGTTTTAGCGGGAGTTATCACAATGAGCAGTTCTTC. Its protein product is CASSFSGSYHNEQFF.

This clonotype turned up a few times. V is TRBV29-1 and J is TRBJ2-7, with 9 bases aligning to TRBD1. CDR1 and CDR2 from the germline V gene are SQVTM and ANQGSEA. This CDR3 region has 13 residues. The trim removed 4 bases at V and 6 bases at J, leaving 7 bases unmatched. As DNA, the CDR3 is TGCAGCGTTGTCCCAGGGACAGGGATCGAGCAGTACTTC. The encoded protein is CSVVPGTGIEQYF.

The chain has TRBV5-8 and TRBJ2-7, with TRBD2 identical over 13 bases. CDR3 length equals 15 residues. The J segment lost 4 bases and the V segment lost 4 bases, leaving 5 bases of the junction unmatched. The germline V gene has CDR1 SGHTS and CDR2 YDEGEE. CDR3 sequence: CASSGGTSGDYEQYF. Here the CDR3 DNA reads TGTGCCAGCAGCGGTGGGACTAGCGGGGATTACGAGCAGTACTTC.

This clonotype occurred a few times. The chain combines TRBV19 with TRBJ2-1; D is unclear. This CDR3 spans 16 amino acids. Trimming took 5 bases from V and 2 from J, leaving 16 bases between them. Per the germline V gene, CDR1 is LNHDA and CDR2 is SQIVND (reference sequence). The CDR3 sequence is CASSPSVGSPYNEQFF. The CDR3 DNA is TGTGCCAGTAGTCCTTCAGTGGGGTCGCCCTACAATGAGCAGTTCTTC. Filled out from reference TRBV19 and TRBJ2-1, the complete variable domain reads DGGITQSPKYLFRKEGQNVTLSCEQNLNHDAMYWYRQDPGQGLRLIYYSQIVNDFQKGDIAEGYSVSREKKESFPLTVTSAQKNPTAFYLCASSPSVGSPYNEQFFGPGTRLTVL.

This clonotype was seen more than once but under ten times. The V and J genes are TRBV6-2 or TRBV6-3 and TRBJ2-7; D ambiguous. V was cut by 2 bases and J by 7 bases, with 9 bases left in between. Germline CDR1 and CDR2: MNHEY and SVGEGT. The CDR3 contains 12 residues. The CDR3 loop reads CASSYPRPEQYF. Written as DNA, the CDR3 is TGTGCCAGCAGTTACCCTAGACCAGAGCAGTACTTC.

This clonotype came up many times. This sequence joins TRBV28 and TRBJ2-1; D may be TRBD2 (6 bases). Germline values: CDR1 MDHEN, CDR2 SYDVKM. Trimming cost V 5 bases and J 4 bases, with 12 bases left between them. The CDR3 contains 14 residues. CDR3 residues: CASSPDGTYNEQFF. The CDR3, as DNA: TGTGCCAGCAGTCCAGACGGGACTTACAATGAGCAGTTCTTC.

This clonotype was observed at least ten times. V and J are TRBV7-9 and TRBJ2-5; D is undetermined. CDR3 length equals 15 residues. Germline V gives CDR1 SEHNR, CDR2 FQNEAQ (reference sequence). Trimming left V 5 bases short and J 0 bases short, with 13 bases between. CDR3 in DNA: TGTGCCAGCAGCCCCCATAGAAGGGACCAAGAGACCCAGTACTTC. Encoded protein: CASSPHRRDQETQYF.

This chain links TRBV11-2 with TRBJ1-1; D perhaps matches TRBD1 (5 bases). Per the germline V gene, CDR1 is SGHAT and CDR2 is FQNNGV. This CDR3 region has 15 residues. The ends were cut back, 3 bases at V and 1 base at J, with 12 bases in the middle. CDR3 in DNA: TGTGCCAGCAGCTTCTGGTCAGGGCCGAACACTGAAGCTTTCTTT. It translates to CASSFWSGPNTEAFF. Using reference TRBV11-2 and TRBJ1-1 for the parts outside the CDR3, the full variable domain is EAGVAQSPRYKIIEKRQSVAFWCNPISGHATLYWYQQILGQGPKLLIQFQNNGVVDDSQLPKDRFSAERLKGVDSTLKIQPAKLEDSAVYLCASSFWSGPNTEAFFGQGTRLTVV.

This clonotype was observed a few times. The gene calls are TRBV7-9 and TRBJ2-7; no definite D call. V lost 5 bases and J lost 0, with 8 bases in between. The CDR3 is 13 amino acids. Germline CDR1 and CDR2: SEHNR and FQNEAQ (reference sequence). The CDR3 sequence: CASSVSSSYEQYF. The CDR3 DNA reads as TGTGCCAGCAGCGTGTCCAGCTCCTACGAGCAGTACTTC.

The sample holds many counts of this clonotype. The chain recombines TRBV12-5 with TRBJ2-3, with 13 bases lining up with TRBD2. V dropped 5 bases and J dropped 6; count of bases not matched to a gene: 8. Germline values: CDR1 LGHNT, CDR2 FRNRAP. CDR3 length equals 16 residues. The CDR3 region has the DNA TGTGCTAGTGGTAGCCGGACTAGCGGGGGTAGGGATACGCAGTATTTT. It is translated as CASGSRTSGGRDTQYF.

The sample holds many counts of this clonotype. The chain uses TRBV5-4 and TRBJ2-3; possible D gene TRBD1, 6 bases. Trimming took off 4 bases at V and 6 bases at J, with 21 bases between the two ends. The CDR3 has 16 residues. CDR1 and CDR2 (germline): SGHNT, YYREEE (reference sequence). CDR3 coding DNA: TGTGCCAGCAGCGCTCCGCAAAACAGGGTCGGGGATACGCAGTATTTT. Protein sequence: CASSAPQNRVGDTQYF.

This clonotype was seen just once. The conserved final phenylalanine or tryptophan is absent from the CDR3, which likely points to a read error. No DNA is shown, since the ends of the CDR3 on it are uncertain; the CDR3 is the one TCRdb lists. The V call is TRBV7-2, the J call TRBJ2-1; TRBD1 reflects the table's D call only, with no check against the DNA. Germline V gives CDR1 SGHTA, CDR2 FQGNSA. Both ends counted, the CDR3 spans 19 residues. CDR3 in amino acids: CASSLSGLHLVPSYNEQLL.

This clonotype showed up many times. The chain recombines TRBV14 with TRBJ1-5, with 9 positions matching TRBD1. The length of the CDR3 is 20 residues. V shed 1 base and J 0 bases; nucleotides not matched to a gene: 13. Germline V gene sequence: CDR1 SGHDN, CDR2 FVKESK. CDR3 sequence: CASSQALGQGITHSNQPQHF. CDR3 coding DNA: TGTGCCAGCAGCCAAGCTTTGGGACAGGGCATAACTCATAGCAATCAGCCCCAGCATTTT. Full variable domain (rest looked up from reference TRBV14 and TRBJ1-5): EAGVTQFPSHSVIEKGQTVTLRCDPISGHDNLYWYRRVMGKEIKFLLHFVKESKQDESGMPNNRFLAERTGGTYSTLKVQPAELEDSGVYFCASSQALGQGITHSNQPQHFGDGTRLSIL.

This clonotype was counted a few times. A much larger clone differs from this one at a single base, so this may be a read error. The chain employs TRBV6-2 or TRBV6-3 and TRBJ2-1, with 12 bases fitting TRBD1. CDR3 length: 16 amino acids. Germline V gene data show CDR1 as MNHEY and CDR2 as SVGEGT. In DNA, the CDR3 is TGTGCCCGCAGTTTCCTGGGACAGGGGGCAATCAATGAGCAGTTCTTC. Its protein product is CARSFLGQGAINEQFF.

This clonotype was recorded a few times. The chain has TRBV28 and TRBJ2-6, with D unclear. The length of the CDR3 is 11 residues. In germline, CDR1 is MDHEN, CDR2 SYDVKM. The V end was cut by 8 bases, the J end by 8 bases, with 7 bases between. The CDR3 here is CASGLTNVLTF. The CDR3 DNA reads TGTGCCAGCGGCTTGACCAACGTCCTGACTTTC.

The chain carries TRBV5-5 and TRBJ1-2; maybe TRBD1 (5 bases). From germline, CDR1 is SGHKS and CDR2 YYEKEE (reference sequence). The CDR3 covers 14 residues. V dropped 1 base and J dropped 10 bases, with 17 bases sitting between them. CDR3 loop: CASSLYDSKHPYTF. DNA for the CDR3: TGTGCCAGCAGCTTGTACGACAGCAAACATCCCTACACCTTC.

This clonotype was seen only a few times. The V call is TRBV4-1, the J call TRBJ2-7, with 8 bases fitting TRBD1. V lost 4 bases, J lost 6 bases, and 8 bases stayed unmatched. The CDR3 loop spans 14 amino acids. Germline V lookup: CDR1 MGHRA, CDR2 YSYEKL. CDR3 amino acids: CASSPEDRDLEQYF. The CDR3, as DNA: TGCGCCAGCAGCCCTGAGGACAGGGACCTCGAGCAGTACTTC.

CDR3: CASSYSERDTYNEQFF. The CDR3 nucleotides are TGTGCCAGCAGTTACTCGGAGAGGGATACCTACAATGAGCAGTTCTTC. V usage is TRBV6-5 and J usage is TRBJ2-1, with D possibly matching TRBD2 (5 bases). Per germline, CDR1 MNHEY and CDR2 SVGAGI. The germline V and J ends were trimmed by 0 bases and 2 bases, with 11 bases remaining between them. The CDR3 consists of 16 residues.

The V gene is TRBV6-2 or TRBV6-3, the J gene TRBJ1-1; D unresolved. Between the trimmed V and J ends, which lost 5 bases and 5 bases, there was a span of 15 bases. The CDR3 spans 14 residues. CDR1 is MNHEY, CDR2 SVGEGT, per germline. This CDR3 is CASSIGPYGTEAFF. In nucleotides, the CDR3 is TGTGCCAGCAGTATCGGGCCCTATGGGACTGAAGCTTTCTTT.

In its sample, this clonotype was seen many times. In nucleotides, the CDR3 is TGTGCCAGCAGCTTAGGTGGACTAGCGGGGGCTCTGAACACCGGGGAGCTGTTTTTT. It is translated as CASSLGGLAGALNTGELFF. This chain links TRBV7-9 with TRBJ2-2, with TRBD2 identical over 13 bases. This CDR3 is built from 19 residues. Germline CDR1 and CDR2: SEHNR and FQNEAQ (reference sequence). Losses at the gene ends were 1 base for V and 1 base for J; bases not matched to a gene: 6.